These 19 T cell receptor beta chains originate from one sample sequenced in a study of blood T cell repertoires in COVID-19. The data were produced by immunoSEQ multiplex PCR, yet TCRdb's version contains in-frame clones alone and is incomplete. The table has over 85,000 clones, approximately 90% seen once; the top ten hold 15%. Sequenced material: peripheral blood. These receptors all stem from a male donor with acute or convalescent COVID-19.

J is TRBJ1-2 and V is TRBV14; 7 bases map to TRBD1. J was trimmed by 12 bases and V by 1 base; bases with no gene match: 14. This CDR3 has 15 residues. Looked up from germline, CDR1 is SGHDN and CDR2 is FVKESK. CDR3 loop: CASSQGSLGQRRNTF. CDR3 nucleotides: TGTGCCAGCAGCCAAGGCTCCTTGGGACAGAGGAGAAACACCTTC.

This chain joins TRBV7-9 and TRBJ2-5; possibly TRBD2 for D (6 bases). Trimming pared 2 bases from V and 4 bases from J, leaving 11 bases between. There are 14 residues in the CDR3. Per the germline V gene, CDR1 is SEHNR and CDR2 is FQNEAQ (reference sequence). The CDR3 nucleotides read TGTGCCAGCAGCTTATCGGGACTCGGAGAGACCCAGTACTTC. Residues: CASSLSGLGETQYF.

V gene TRBV19 combines with J gene TRBJ1-4, with 10 bases matching TRBD1. Trimming removed 9 bases from V and 6 bases from J; junction bases left unmatched: 7. Germline lookup yields CDR1 LNHDA and CDR2 SQIVND (reference sequence). The CDR3 contains 14 residues. Written as DNA, the CDR3 is TGTGCCAGCAGCACCGGGACAGGGGATGAAAAACTGTTTTTT. Translation gives CASSTGTGDEKLFF.

The chain links TRBV30 to TRBJ2-2; possibly TRBD2 for D (5 bases). The V and J ends lost 2 bases and 7 bases respectively, with 11 bases between them. The CDR3 sequence is 13 residues long. Germline CDR1 GTSNPN, CDR2 SVGIG (reference sequence). The CDR3 spells CAWSRGGSGELFF. As DNA, the CDR3 is TGTGCCTGGAGTCGGGGTGGTAGCGGGGAGCTGTTTTTT.

The CDR3 loop is CASSVSQGWGYEQYF. CDR3 DNA sequence: TGTGCCAGCAGCGTATCTCAGGGTTGGGGCTACGAGCAGTACTTC. The rearrangement uses TRBV9 and TRBJ2-7; D possibly corresponds to TRBD1 (5 bases). The V gene's germline CDR1 is SGDLS and CDR2 YYNGEE. Between the trimmed V and J ends, which lost 1 base and 3 bases, there was a span of 14 bases. The CDR3 runs 15 residues. The full variable domain, in which reference TRBV9 and TRBJ2-7 provide the parts outside the CDR3, is DSGVTQTPKHLITATGQRVTLRCSPRSGDLSVYWYQQSLDQGLQFLIQYYNGEERAKGNILERFSAQQFPDLHSELNLSSLELGDSALYFCASSVSQGWGYEQYFGPGTRLTVT.

Remarks on this clone: As the CDR3 is not closed by the conserved phenylalanine or tryptophan, this likely results from a read error. The chain combines TRBV10-3 with TRBJ1-1; the D gene is possibly TRBD1 (6 bases). Germline V gene sequence: CDR1 ENHRY, CDR2 SYGVKD. The CDR3 has 14 amino acids. The CDR3 region has the DNA TGTGCCATCAGTAAGGGGGACCAGAACACTGAGGCTTTCTTG. This encodes CAISKGDQNTEAFL.

The CDR3 is CASSDRTGKEKLFF. CDR3 DNA: TGTGCCAGCAGTGACAGGACAGGGAAGGAAAAACTGTTTTTT. The chain employs TRBV6-1 and TRBJ1-4, with TRBD1 identical over 8 bases. This CDR3 has 14 residues. The germline V gene encodes CDR1 MNHNS and CDR2 SASEGT. V lost 3 bases and J lost 8; bases outside the gene matches: 5.

The rearrangement links TRBV11-2 to TRBJ2-3; possible D gene TRBD1, 6 bases. The V and J ends lost 4 bases and 2 bases respectively, with 16 bases between them. The CDR3 loop spans 16 amino acids. Germline values: CDR1 SGHAT, CDR2 FQNNGV. The CDR3 loop is CASSSTGLGSTDTQYF. The DNA for the CDR3 is TGTGCCAGCAGCTCCACAGGGTTAGGCTCCACAGATACGCAGTATTTT.

This clone has just one count. Other DNA sequences in the sample encode the same CDR3. The V and J genes are TRBV29-1 and TRBJ1-4, with 7 bases lining up with TRBD1. The V segment lost 7 bases and the J segment 1 base; nucleotides outside the gene matches: 3. This CDR3 region has 13 residues. CDR1 and CDR2 from the germline V gene are SQVTM and ANQGSEA. In nucleotides, the CDR3 is TGCAGCGGAAGGACAGGAACTAATGAAAAACTGTTTTTT. Translation gives CSGRTGTNEKLFF.

The gene calls are TRBV2 and TRBJ2-7; D might be TRBD1 (6 bases). The CDR3 length is 13 residues. CDR1 and CDR2 (germline): SNHLY, FYNNEI. Trimming cost V 3 bases and J 2 bases, with 8 bases left between them. CDR3 protein: CASSDGQTYEQYF. DNA of the CDR3: TGTGCCAGCAGTGACGGACAGACCTACGAGCAGTACTTC. Full variable domain (missing parts from reference TRBV2 and TRBJ2-7): EPEVTQTPSHQVTQMGQEVILRCVPISNHLYFYWYRQILGQKVEFLVSFYNNEISEKSEIFDDQFSVERPDGSNFTLKIRSTKLEDSAMYFCASSDGQTYEQYFGPGTRLTVT.

The genes are TRBV10-3 and TRBJ2-3; TRBD2 is a possible D gene (7 bases). This CDR3 has 15 amino acids. The V end lost 2 bases, the J end lost 2 bases, and 11 bases lay between the germline ends. Germline V lookup: CDR1 ENHRY, CDR2 SYGVKD. The CDR3 DNA is TGTGCCATCAGTGAGGAGGGGGGGCCCACAGATACGCAGTATTTT. The encoded protein is CAISEEGGPTDTQYF.

This rearrangement joins TRBV19 to TRBJ1-6; weak D call: TRBD1 (6 bases). Trimming removed 6 bases from V and 2 bases from J, with 11 bases in between. Germline values: CDR1 LNHDA, CDR2 SQIVND (reference sequence). This CDR3 spans 15 amino acids. CDR3 in amino acids: CASRGGGAYNSPLHF. As DNA, the CDR3 is TGTGCCAGTAGGGGAGGGGGGGCCTATAATTCACCCCTCCACTTT.

This rearrangement joins TRBV5-8 to TRBJ1-2; TRBD1 is a possible D gene (5 bases). This CDR3 has 13 residues. Germline V gives CDR1 SGHTS, CDR2 YDEGEE. V was pared by 0 bases and J by 4 bases, with 7 bases between. The CDR3 DNA reads as TGTGCCAGCAGCTTGGTCAGGGCCTATGGCTACACCTTC. Its protein is CASSLVRAYGYTF. Using reference TRBV5-8 and TRBJ1-2 for the parts outside the CDR3, the full variable domain is EAGVTQSPTHLIKTRGQQATLRCSPISGHTSVYWYQQALGLGLQFLLWYDEGEERNRGNFPPRFSGRQFPNYSSELNVNALELEDSALYLCASSLVRAYGYTFGSGTRLTVV.

The chain uses TRBV28 and TRBJ2-7; 8 bases are a match to TRBD2. Germline CDR1 and CDR2: MDHEN and SYDVKM. CDR3 length equals 14 residues. V was clipped by 2 bases and J by 4 bases; unmatched bases: 4. For the CDR3, the DNA is TGTGCCAGCAGTTTAGGAGCGGGGGTTTACGAGCAGTACTTC. Its protein product is CASSLGAGVYEQYF.

This rearrangement joins TRBV9 to TRBJ2-3; TRBD1 matches at 8 bases. Germline CDR1 reads SGDLS; CDR2 reads YYNGEE. V shed 4 bases, J shed 2 bases, and the junction held 6 bases outside the gene matches. The CDR3 length is 15 residues. The DNA for the CDR3 is TGTGCCAGCAGCTGGCGGACAGGGAACACAGATACGCAGTATTTT. It translates to CASSWRTGNTDTQYF.

The chain is built from TRBV19 and TRBJ2-7; 8 nucleotides agree with TRBD1. The CDR3 has 15 residues. Losses at the gene ends were 7 bases for V and 2 bases for J; bases not matched to a gene: 10. CDR1 and CDR2 from the germline V gene are LNHDA and SQIVND (reference sequence). CDR3 sequence (DNA): TGTGCCAGTAAGGCCGGACAGGGTATTCCCTACGAGCAGTACTTC. Residues: CASKAGQGIPYEQYF. Supplemented by reference TRBV19 and TRBJ2-7, the full variable domain reads DGGITQSPKYLFRKEGQNVTLSCEQNLNHDAMYWYRQDPGQGLRLIYYSQIVNDFQKGDIAEGYSVSREKKESFPLTVTSAQKNPTAFYLCASKAGQGIPYEQYFGPGTRLTVT.

V gene TRBV19 combines with J gene TRBJ2-1; 14 bases agree with TRBD2. This CDR3 is 16 amino acids long. Germline V gene data show CDR1 as LNHDA and CDR2 as SQIVND (reference sequence). Unmatched junction bases numbered 5, after V lost 7 bases and J lost 3 bases. Here the CDR3 DNA reads TGTGCCAGTACGATAGGGACTAGCGGGGGCTACAATGAGCAGTTCTTC. Encoded protein: CASTIGTSGGYNEQFF. Full variable domain (rest looked up from reference TRBV19 and TRBJ2-1): DGGITQSPKYLFRKEGQNVTLSCEQNLNHDAMYWYRQDPGQGLRLIYYSQIVNDFQKGDIAEGYSVSREKKESFPLTVTSAQKNPTAFYLCASTIGTSGGYNEQFFGPGTRLTVL.

This clone was observed a few times. J is TRBJ2-3 and V is TRBV11-2; 12 nucleotides match TRBD2. This CDR3 comprises 15 residues. Trimming at V came to 5 bases and at J to 3 bases, leaving 3 bases not matched to a gene. Germline CDR1 and CDR2: SGHAT and FQNNGV. CDR3 bases: TGTGCCAGCAGCCAGCTAGCGGGGGGGACAGATACGCAGTATTTT. Protein product: CASSQLAGGTDTQYF. Complete variable domain (other parts from reference TRBV11-2 and TRBJ2-3): EAGVAQSPRYKIIEKRQSVAFWCNPISGHATLYWYQQILGQGPKLLIQFQNNGVVDDSQLPKDRFSAERLKGVDSTLKIQPAKLEDSAVYLCASSQLAGGTDTQYFGPGTRLTVL.

CDR3 coding DNA: TGTGCCAGCAGCTTGGTGCTGGGACAGGGGCCCGAAAAACTGTTTTTT. This translates into CASSLVLGQGPEKLFF. The V and J genes are TRBV5-6 and TRBJ1-4; TRBD1 matches 10 bases. This CDR3 comprises 16 residues. Germline V gene sequence: CDR1 SGHDT, CDR2 YYEEEE. V was pared by 0 bases and J by 8 bases, with 7 bases of the junction left unmatched.